The rows below give T cell receptor beta chains drawn from one sample of a study of blood T cell repertoires in COVID-19. Produced via immunoSEQ multiplex PCR; TCRdb's table is partial and in-frame only. The sample lists about 330,000 clones; around 87% were seen once. Sample: peripheral blood. Receptors were obtained from a woman aged 45 to 65 with active or convalescent COVID-19. CDR3s include the opening cysteine and the closing phenylalanine or tryptophan. D genes are given only for firm matches. Size values are once, few and many counts, or a class for expanded clones, and some rows have none.

size,J,V,D,CDR3,DNA
.,TRBJ1-2,TRBV5-6,.,CASSLADSYGYTF,TGTGCCAGCAGCTTGGCGGACAGTTATGGCTACACCTTC
.,TRBJ2-3,TRBV19,TRBD1,CASSMTGSADTQYF,TGTGCCAGTAGTATGACAGGGTCCGCAGATACGCAGTATTTT
.,TRBJ2-2,TRBV7-3,TRBD2,CASSQGAGGNSGELFF,TGTGCCAGCAGCCAAGGAGCGGGAGGAAATTCCGGGGAGCTGTTTTTT
.,TRBJ2-7,TRBV5-4,TRBD1,CASSTGQGATEQYF,TGTGCCAGCAGCACGGGACAGGGGGCGACCGAGCAGTACTTC
.,TRBJ2-7,TRBV6-2/TRBV6-3,.,CATSLSYEQYF,TGTGCCACCAGTCTCTCCTACGAGCAGTACTTC
.,TRBJ2-1,TRBV30,TRBD1,CAWGLRQGSPYNEQFF,TGTGCCTGGGGTCTAAGACAGGGGTCCCCCTACAATGAGCAGTTCTTC
few,TRBJ1-2,TRBV19,.,CASSTMYPGIPTYGYTF,TGTGCCAGTAGTACCATGTACCCGGGGATTCCCACCTATGGCTACACCTTC
.,TRBJ2-1,TRBV19,TRBD1,CASSGRDRAPYYNEQFF,TGTGCCAGTAGTGGACGGGACAGGGCCCCCTACTACAATGAGCAGTTCTTC
.,TRBJ1-2,TRBV5-8,TRBD1,CASSRDRSTMSYTF,TGTGCCAGCAGCCGGGACAGGTCTACTATGAGCTACACCTTC
.,TRBJ2-7,TRBV10-2,.,CASSEDRPDRGSYEQYF,TGCGCCAGCAGTGAGGATCGTCCGGACAGAGGATCCTACGAGCAGTACTTC
.,TRBJ2-1,TRBV27,.,CASSPPRHLPGKQFF,TGTGCCAGCAGTCCTCCCAGACACCTACCAGGGAAGCAGTTCTTC
.,TRBJ2-7,TRBV6-6,TRBD2,CASSASGAYEQYF,TGTGCCAGCAGCGCTAGCGGAGCCTACGAGCAGTACTTC
.,TRBJ1-1,TRBV6-5,.,CASSYFKGPGTEAFF,TGTGCCAGCAGTTACTTCAAGGGGCCCGGCACTGAAGCTTTCTTT
.,TRBJ2-7,TRBV7-3,TRBD2,CASSFQAGPVREQYF,TGTGCCAGCAGCTTCCAAGCGGGACCGGTGAGGGAGCAGTACTTC
once,TRBJ1-5,TRBV27,.,CASSLGGRFNQPQHF,TGTGCCAGCAGTTTAGGAGGCAGGTTCAATCAGCCCCAGCATTTT
.,TRBJ2-7,TRBV3-1/TRBV3-2,.,CASSQDSAGSQVHYEQYF,TGTGCCAGCAGCCAAGATTCGGCGGGGAGTCAGGTCCACTACGAGCAGTACTTC
.,TRBJ2-1,TRBV7-2,.,CASSLMSGYNEQFF,TGTGCCAGCAGCTTAATGAGCGGCTACAATGAGCAGTTCTTC
.,TRBJ1-4,TRBV3-1/TRBV3-2,.,CASSLRGQNEKLFF,TGTGCCAGCAGCCTAAGGGGCCAGAATGAAAAACTGTTTTTT
.,TRBJ2-2,TRBV6-5,TRBD2,CASKSSGNTGELFF,TGTGCCAGCAAGTCTAGCGGGAACACCGGGGAGCTGTTTTTT
.,TRBJ1-2,TRBV28,.,CASSLDFNSLYGYTF,TGTGCCAGCAGCCTGGACTTTAACAGCCTCTATGGCTACACCTTC
.,TRBJ2-1,TRBV4-2,TRBD2,CASSQEGTSGYNEQFF,TGTGCCAGCAGCCAAGAGGGCACTAGCGGCTACAATGAGCAGTTCTTC
once,TRBJ1-1,TRBV3-1/TRBV3-2,TRBD1,CASSQGTGEGTEAFF,TGTGCCAGCAGCCAAGGGACAGGGGAGGGCACTGAAGCTTTCTTT
.,TRBJ1-6,TRBV5-1,.,CASSLARGGSPLHF,TGCGCCAGCAGCTTGGCCAGGGGTGGATCACCCCTCCACTTT
.,TRBJ2-1,TRBV7-8,TRBD2,CASSLGGTSGRTEQFF,TGTGCCAGCAGCTTAGGAGGGACTAGCGGGAGGACGGAGCAGTTCTTC
.,TRBJ2-1,TRBV28,TRBD2,CASSLLAGKTNEQFF,TGTGCCAGCAGTCTGCTAGCGGGAAAAACCAATGAGCAGTTCTTC
.,TRBJ2-1,TRBV7-2,.,CASSLDNYNEQFF,TGTGCCAGCAGCTTAGATAACTACAATGAGCAGTTCTTC
.,TRBJ1-5,TRBV6-5,.,CASTPLWDMSQPQHF,TGTGCCAGCACCCCTCTCTGGGACATGAGTCAGCCCCAGCATTTT
.,TRBJ1-3,TRBV28,TRBD1,CASSLIDRASENTIYF,TGTGCCAGCAGTTTAATTGACAGGGCTTCGGAAAACACCATATATTTT
.,TRBJ1-1,TRBV18,TRBD1,CASSPPVRGKSNTEAFF,TGTGCCAGCTCACCACCCGTCAGGGGGAAGTCGAACACTGAAGCTTTCTTT
.,TRBJ2-7,TRBV4-2,TRBD2,CASSHAGTNEQYF,TGTGCCAGCAGCCATGCCGGGACTAACGAGCAGTACTTC
.,TRBJ2-3,TRBV7-2,.,CASSLWAPSGDTQYF,TGTGCCAGCAGCTTATGGGCCCCCTCAGGGGATACGCAGTATTTT
.,TRBJ1-1,TRBV6-5,.,CASSYMGSTEAFF,TGTGCCAGCAGTTACATGGGGAGCACTGAAGCTTTCTTT